One and the same sample provided the 8 T cell receptor beta chains below, sequenced in a study of blood T cell repertoires in COVID-19. Only in-frame clones appear in the TCRdb table, and some are missing; sequencing was by immunoSEQ multiplex PCR. This sample yields around 65,000 clones, of which approximately 80% are seen a single time; around 21% belongs to the top ten. Sequencing input: peripheral blood. These receptors came from a woman of 80 years or more with active or convalescent COVID-19.

CDR3 in amino acids: CASSSQRTGIIHEQYF. CDR3 in DNA: TGTGCCAGCAGCTCACAACGGACAGGGATCATCCACGAGCAGTACTTC. The chain links TRBV7-9 to TRBJ2-7, with 8 nucleotides matching TRBD1. The CDR3 is 16 amino acids. Germline trimming cut 4 bases from V and 5 bases from J; bases unmatched to any gene: 13. Germline V CDR1 and CDR2: SEHNR, FQNEAQ (reference sequence). The entire variable domain, with the rest obtained from reference TRBV7-9 and TRBJ2-7, is as follows: DTGVSQNPRHKITKRGQNVTFRCDPISEHNRLYWYRQTLGQGPEFLTYFQNEAQLEKSRLLSDRFSAERPKGSFSTLEIQRTEQGDSAMYLCASSSQRTGIIHEQYFGPGTRLTVT.

This chain links TRBV5-6 with TRBJ1-2; 7 bases align to TRBD1. The CDR3 length is 15 residues. The J segment lost 4 bases and the V segment lost 4 bases, leaving 10 bases of the junction unmatched. Germline CDR1 is SGHDT and CDR2 is YYEEEE. Written as DNA, the CDR3 is TGTGCCAGCAGCGAAGGACAGGCTAACCTCTATGGCTACACCTTC. Protein: CASSEGQANLYGYTF.

The chain carries TRBV19 and TRBJ1-3; the match to TRBD1 covers 8 bases. V lost 9 bases, J lost 4 bases, and 8 bases stayed unmatched. From germline, CDR1 is LNHDA and CDR2 SQIVND (reference sequence). This CDR3 contains 14 residues. In DNA form, the CDR3 reads TGTGCCAGCAAGGACAGGGCATACGGAAACACCATATATTTT. It specifies CASKDRAYGNTIYF.

V gene TRBV5-1 combines with J gene TRBJ2-7; TRBD2 is a possible D gene (7 bases). The CDR3 length is 13 residues. Trimming removed 4 bases from V and 2 bases from J, with 10 bases in between. The germline CDR1 and CDR2 sequences are SGHRS and YFSETQ. The CDR3 sequence: CASSTGGPYEQYF. The CDR3 DNA sequence: TGCGCCAGCAGCACCGGGGGGCCCTACGAGCAGTACTTC. Combining the CDR3 with reference TRBV5-1 and TRBJ2-7 gives the whole variable domain KAGVTQTPRYLIKTRGQQVTLSCSPISGHRSVSWYQQTPGQGLQFLFEYFSETQRNKGNFPGRFSGRQFSNSRSEMNVSTLELGDSALYLCASSTGGPYEQYFGPGTRLTVT.

The V gene is TRBV19, the J gene TRBJ1-2; D perhaps matches TRBD1 (6 bases). CDR3 length: 14 amino acids. Germline CDR1 is LNHDA and CDR2 is SQIVND (reference sequence). Trimming took 5 bases from V and 6 from J, leaving 16 bases between them. The CDR3 reads CASSGQGRGHGYTF. In nucleotides, the CDR3 is TGTGCCAGTAGTGGGCAGGGGCGCGGCCATGGCTACACCTTC.

The V gene is TRBV5-1, the J gene TRBJ1-4; 8 bases match TRBD1. The ends lost 1 base at V and 3 bases at J; junction bases unmatched: 5. Germline-derived CDR1 and CDR2 are SGHRS and YFSETQ. The CDR3 has 16 residues. For the CDR3, the DNA is TGCGCCAGCAGCTTGAGGCCGACAGGGGCTAATGAAAAACTGTTTTTT. Amino acid sequence: CASSLRPTGANEKLFF.

This clone was recorded a few times. The J gene is TRBJ2-7, the V gene TRBV11-3; tentative D call: TRBD1 (5 bases). The V and J ends lost 2 bases and 4 bases respectively, with 6 bases between them. The germline V gene encodes CDR1 SGHNT and CDR2 YENEEA. The CDR3 is 12 residues long. CDR3 region: CASSLQGYEQYF. The CDR3 DNA sequence: TGTGCCAGCAGCTTACAGGGATACGAGCAGTACTTC.

This clone appeared a few times. The chain recombines TRBV15 with TRBJ2-7; perhaps TRBD2 as D (6 bases). This CDR3 region has 15 residues. In germline, CDR1 is LNHNV, CDR2 YYDKDF (reference sequence). V was trimmed by 0 bases and J by 6 bases, leaving 15 bases between them. CDR3 nucleotides: TGTGCCACCAGCAGAGATCTGGGGGGAGGCGCCGAGCAGTACTTC. As protein: CATSRDLGGGAEQYF.